This T cell receptor beta chain emerged from a study of blood T cells in healthy people across ages. Sample-barcoded 5' priming and a J-beta primer mix drove a second PCR of 7 to 11 cycles. Each cDNA was tagged by a template-switch adaptor containing 12 random nucleotides. One entry per CDR3 protein results from TCRdb running MiXCR on the 5' RACE reads. The data show approximately 880,000 distinct CDR3 sequences, with 40% to 60% seen just once and about an eighth held by the top ten. Study outcomes and limitations: The study regarded diversity estimates from one million T cells as underestimates. Using unsorted PBMCs precluded a conclusive naive versus antigen-experienced comparison. Strong correlation was found linking TCR beta diversity to naive T cell percentage.

The V gene lost 4 bases and the J gene lost 2 bases, with 15 bases spanning the gap. This CDR3 comprises 15 residues. Germline V gives CDR1 SGHVT, CDR2 SQSDAQ. About this clonotype: Its antigen remains unidentified.

The sequence came from a man aged 25 to 40 in good health. The chain carries TRBV7-4 and TRBJ2-7; D remains unclear. Sequencing was done on a sample of blood. The CDR3 loop is CASSSRRVRTYEQYF. The CDR3 DNA is TGTGCCAGCAGCTCCCGCCGGGTTAGGACCTACGAGCAGTACTTC.